This T cell receptor beta chain was found in a study of OX40 agonist ivuxolimab in advanced cancers. Study at large: Of mixed ages from roughly 23 to 85 and averaging approximately 60 years, the group was about 86% male.

Data came from immunoSEQ multiplex PCR; TCRdb stores just in-frame clones and leaves some out. The repertoire holds about 18,000 clones, with roughly 80% as singletons. Germline V gene lookup returns CDR1 LGHNA and CDR2 YNFKEQ. The CDR3 is 16 residues long. Trimming took off 1 base at V and 6 bases at J, with 18 bases between the two ends. The input for sequencing was CD4+ or CD8+ T cells sorted from blood, taken in a trial of the OX40 agonist ivuxolimab. This sequence joins TRBV4-2 and TRBJ1-2; D is ambiguous. This TCR derives from an adult with an advanced solid tumor such as melanoma, head and neck, liver or kidney cancer. CDR3 in DNA: TGTGCCAGCAGCCAAGCGGCGGCATCTCCTCCCCATGGCTACACCTTC. Its translation is CASSQAAASPPHGYTF.